This T cell receptor (beta chain) is drawn from a study of cytomegalovirus exposure and HLA in healthy donors. Study-wide results and caveats: The study flagged approximately 180 TCR beta chains as cytomegalovirus-associated.

Data came from immunoSEQ multiplex PCR; TCRdb stores just in-frame clones and leaves some out. The table lists roughly 60,000 clones, 90% to 95% of them singletons. In regard to this clone: Its antigen is as yet unknown.

V gave up 1 base and J gave up 1 base, with 8 bases separating them. The CDR3 runs to 14 residues. The germline CDR1 and CDR2 sequences are SGHRS and YFSETQ. The sequence was collected from a man in his late teens or twenties in good health and CMV-seronegative. The sequenced sample consisted of PBMCs. The chain links TRBV5-1 to TRBJ2-5; TRBD2 might be the D (5 bases). The CDR3 loop reads CASSLTAGQETQYF. CDR3 DNA sequence: TGCGCCAGCAGCTTGACCGCGGGCCAAGAGACCCAGTACTTC.